The next 16 T cell receptor beta chains were all read from a single sample in a study of tumor and adjacent non-tumor tissue in lung cancer. No cell sorting was done before RNA was extracted from the tissue. TCRbeta libraries were built with three rounds of nested PCR, modified from ARM-PCR. TCRdb processed the multiplex PCR reads anew with MiXCR; each CDR3 protein has one entry. Of under 150,000 distinct CDR3 sequences in the sample, around 67% were seen once. Sequencing was carried out using lung tumor tissue. These TCRs come from a man between 60 and 70 years old with small cell lung cancer.

About this clonotype: Possible read error: a much larger clone is one base away. The V gene is TRBV20-1, the J gene TRBJ2-2; TRBD1 matches 10 bases. This CDR3 has 16 residues. Looked up from germline, CDR1 is DFQATT and CDR2 is SNEGSKA (reference sequence). CDR3 loop: CNARDRTGGRTGELFF. For the CDR3, the DNA is TGCAATGCTAGAGATCGGACAGGGGGACGGACCGGGGAGCTGTTTTTT.

Comments on this clonotype: A read error may account for a junction end that differs from germline. The rearrangement joins TRBV11-2 to TRBJ2-7, with TRBD2 as a possible D gene (7 bases). This CDR3 is 16 amino acids long. Germline V gene sequence: CDR1 SGHAT, CDR2 FQNNGV. Written as DNA, the CDR3 is TGTGCCAGCGGCTTATCTGCTGGCGGGGGCTTCTACGAGCAGTACTTC. Protein: CASGLSAGGGFYEQYF.

Regarding this clonotype: The junction departs from the called germline gene at one end, perhaps through a read error. V gene TRBV20-1 combines with J gene TRBJ2-5, with D maybe TRBD1 (6 bases). CDR1 and CDR2 from the germline V gene are DFQATT and SNEGSKA (reference sequence). CDR3 length: 14 amino acids. In DNA, the CDR3 is TGCAGTACTAGATTAAACCATAGAAGGGGGACCCAGTATTTC. As protein: CSTRLNHRRGTQYF.

This clonotype was recorded once. A much larger clone is a single base away; this may be a read error. The rearrangement uses TRBV29-1 and TRBJ2-3; no reliable D call. This CDR3 has 12 amino acids. The germline gives CDR1 SQVTM, CDR2 ANQGSEA. V dropped 4 bases and J dropped 5 bases, with 10 bases sitting between them. CDR3 amino acids: CSVVGVIDTQYF. CDR3 nucleotides: TGCAGCGTTGTCGGAGTTATAGATACGCAGTATTTT.

As regards this clonotype: A much larger clonotype is one base distant, so this may be a read error. The chain recombines TRBV11-2 with TRBJ2-5, with TRBD2 matching 11 bases. CDR3 length: 17 residues. Germline V gene lookup returns CDR1 SGHAT and CDR2 FQNNGV. Germline trimming cut 1 base from V and 6 bases from J; bases unmatched to any gene: 10. The CDR3 nucleotides read TGTGCCAGCAGCTTAGGTACGATACTAGCGGGAGTCCAGACCCAGTACTTC. It is translated as CASSLGTILAGVQTQYF.

The chain couples TRBV11-2 to TRBJ1-1, with D perhaps matching TRBD1 (6 bases). Trimming pared 3 bases from V and 2 bases from J, leaving 16 bases between. CDR3 length equals 16 residues. The germline V gene encodes CDR1 SGHAT and CDR2 FQNNGV. The CDR3 loop is CASSFFGGPLNTEAFF. CDR3 sequence (DNA): TGTGCCAGCAGCTTCTTCGGGGGGCCGTTAAACACTGAAGCTTTCTTT. Complete variable domain (other parts from reference TRBV11-2 and TRBJ1-1): EAGVAQSPRYKIIEKRQSVAFWCNPISGHATLYWYQQILGQGPKLLIQFQNNGVVDDSQLPKDRFSAERLKGVDSTLKIQPAKLEDSAVYLCASSFFGGPLNTEAFFGQGTRLTVV.

Points on this clonotype: This may stem from a read error, because a much larger clone lies one nucleotide away. The chain links TRBV20-1 to TRBJ1-5; unclear D gene. The CDR3 is 13 amino acids. Germline V CDR1 and CDR2: DFQATT, SNEGSKA (reference sequence). The chain's CDR3 is CNARVAENQPQHF. CDR3 in DNA: TGCAATGCTAGAGTGGCAGAGAATCAGCCCCAGCATTTT.

The chain joins TRBV6-6 to TRBJ1-4; 7 bases match TRBD1. The CDR3 runs to 13 residues. V lost 8 bases and J lost 6; bases outside the gene matches: 6. Germline V gene sequence: CDR1 MNHNY, CDR2 SVGAGI (reference sequence). The CDR3 region is CASATGVYEKLFF. The DNA for the CDR3 is TGTGCCAGCGCCACAGGGGTCTATGAAAAACTGTTTTTT.

As for this clonotype: A read error may produce the germline difference seen at one junction end. The J gene is TRBJ2-1, the V gene TRBV4-1; TRBD2 is a possible D gene (7 bases). CDR3 length: 19 amino acids. The germline CDR1 and CDR2 sequences are MGHRA and YSYEKL. CDR3 in amino acids: CANSQAQGVNVAGYNEQFF. Here the CDR3 DNA reads TGCGCCAACAGCCAAGCACAGGGTGTCAATGTAGCGGGTTACAATGAGCAGTTCTTC.

For this clonotype: The germline gene is not matched at one end of the junction; a read error may be the cause. The chain recombines TRBV6-5 with TRBJ2-3; D call uncertain. CDR1 and CDR2 from the germline V gene are MNHEY and SVGAGI. The CDR3 totals 14 residues. The CDR3 nucleotides read TGTGCCGGCAGTACCCGGGCTAGCACAGATACGCAGTATTTT. It codes for CAGSTRASTDTQYF.

Note on this clonotype: Since no conserved phenylalanine or tryptophan closes the CDR3, a read error is the likely cause. This chain links TRBV29-1 with TRBJ2-3, with TRBD2 matching over 12 bases. CDR3 length: 14 residues. From germline, CDR1 is SQVTM and CDR2 ANQGSEA. Losses at the gene ends were 5 bases for V and 6 bases for J; bases not matched to a gene: 6. The CDR3, as DNA: TGCAGCGTTTTAACTAGCGGGGGGATGGATACGCAGTATTCT. This codes for CSVLTSGGMDTQYS.

This clonotype has a count of ten or more. The rearrangement joins TRBV11-2 to TRBJ1-2; D remains ambiguous. Trimming shortened V by 5 bases and J by 5 bases, and 9 bases separated the two germline ends. Germline V gene lookup returns CDR1 SGHAT and CDR2 FQNNGV. This CDR3 has 12 amino acids. The CDR3 spells CASSLQEYGYTF. The CDR3 nucleotides are TGTGCCAGCAGCCTGCAGGAGTATGGCTACACCTTC.

This clonotype showed up just once. Germline and junction disagree at one end, which may indicate a read error. The chain combines TRBV11-2 with TRBJ2-7, with unresolved D. Germline values: CDR1 SGHAT, CDR2 FQNNGV. This CDR3 region has 13 residues. Here the CDR3 DNA reads TGTGCCAGCAGCGTCGACCGATTAAGCGAGCAGTGCTTC. Encoded protein: CASSVDRLSEQCF.

Notes on this clonotype: A read error may account for a junction end that differs from germline. V gene TRBV5-4 combines with J gene TRBJ2-7, with D possibly called TRBD1 or TRBD2 (5 bases each). The germline V gene encodes CDR1 SGHNT and CDR2 YYREEE (reference sequence). The CDR3 totals 15 residues. Here the CDR3 reads CVSSPGTFSSYEQYF. The CDR3 bases are TGCGTCAGCAGCCCCGGGACCTTCAGCTCCTACGAGCAGTACTTC.

At least ten counts were recorded for this clonotype. The rearrangement uses TRBV10-3 and TRBJ2-3; TRBD1 agrees at 12 bases. The trim removed 10 bases at V and 7 bases at J, leaving 9 bases unmatched. CDR1 and CDR2 (germline): ENHRY, SYGVKD. The CDR3 loop spans 14 amino acids. The CDR3 sequence: CATMGQGAWNTQYF. The CDR3 bases are TGTGCCACTATGGGACAGGGGGCGTGGAATACGCAGTATTTT.

A note on this clonotype: The conserved phenylalanine or tryptophan is not found at the CDR3 terminus, so this likely reflects a read error. This chain uses TRBV20-1 with TRBJ2-7; D is possibly TRBD2 (6 bases). The V end lost 6 bases, the J end lost 2 bases, and 14 bases lay between the germline ends. The length of the CDR3 is 13 residues. Germline loops: CDR1 DFQATT, CDR2 SNEGSKA (reference sequence). CDR3 sequence: CSAGTGAPYEQYL. CDR3 DNA: TGCAGTGCCGGGACTGGGGCCCCCTACGAGCAGTACCTC.